The source of this TCR beta chain is a study of identical twins. V was clipped by 6 bases and J by 0 bases, with 12 bases between them. The germline gives CDR1 MNHEY, CDR2 SMNVEV (reference sequence). The length of the CDR3 is 15 residues. Notes on the study in general: Out-of-frame TCR alpha sharing in monozygotic twins exceeded recombination model predictions.

This clonotype was counted many times. The antigen remains unidentified. Every sampled donor was Caucasian and healthy. MiXCR, run by TCRdb on the 5' RACE reads, gives a single entry per CDR3 protein. The sample records approximately 410,000 distinct CDR3 sequences, under 20% being singletons. The sequenced sample consisted of naive T cells sorted from blood. The source of this sequence is a man between 50 and 59 years old in good health. This sequence joins TRBV27 and TRBJ2-1; maybe TRBD1 (5 bases). CDR3 nucleotide sequence: TGTGCCAGCAGCTTAGACAGATCCTCCTACAATGAGCAGTTCTTC. Translated: CASSLDRSSYNEQFF.